The T cell receptor beta chain under discussion was sequenced for a study of cytomegalovirus exposure and HLA in healthy donors. Study outcomes and limitations: When a later analysis compared HLA-associated TCR beta chains with equally common others, the HLA-associated chains turned out to be more clonally expanded and to have lower generation probabilities. In most subjects, TCR beta sequences reportedly gave accurate predictions of HLA-A and HLA-B alleles. Rarity marked most TCR sequences, yet some public TCRs occurred in many donors. A later analysis found common viral pathogens apparently linked to several of the most significant clusters.

CDR1 and CDR2 from the germline V gene are SGHRS and YFSETQ. Trimming at V came to 7 bases and at J to 5 bases, leaving 6 bases not matched to a gene. The CDR3 is 15 residues long. The PCR used 60 Vbeta and 13 Jbeta primers. Only in-frame clones appear in the TCRdb table, and some are missing; sequencing was by immunoSEQ multiplex PCR. Found here are around 130,000 clones, 60% to 85% of them singletons; the top ten hold about 1.8%. To note about this clone: Its antigen is unidentified.

The genes are TRBV5-1 and TRBJ1-6; TRBD1 aligns across 10 bases. Sequenced: PBMCs. The TCR originated in a woman in her forties in good health and CMV-seronegative. The chain's CDR3 is CASASGTGDNSPLHF. CDR3 DNA sequence: TGCGCCAGCGCCTCCGGGACAGGGGATAATTCACCCCTCCACTTT.